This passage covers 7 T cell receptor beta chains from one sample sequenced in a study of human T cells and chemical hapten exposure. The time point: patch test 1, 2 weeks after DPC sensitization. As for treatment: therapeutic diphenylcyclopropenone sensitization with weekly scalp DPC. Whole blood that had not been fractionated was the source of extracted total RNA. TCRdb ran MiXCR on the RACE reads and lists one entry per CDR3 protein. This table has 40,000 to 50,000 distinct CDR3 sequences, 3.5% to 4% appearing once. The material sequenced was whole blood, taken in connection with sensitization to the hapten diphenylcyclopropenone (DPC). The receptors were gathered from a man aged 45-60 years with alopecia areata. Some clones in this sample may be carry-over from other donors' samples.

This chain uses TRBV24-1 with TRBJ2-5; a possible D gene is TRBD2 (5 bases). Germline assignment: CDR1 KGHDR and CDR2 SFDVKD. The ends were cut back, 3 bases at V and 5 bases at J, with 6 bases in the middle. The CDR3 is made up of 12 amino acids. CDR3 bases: TGTGCCACCAGTGATCCTAGCGAGACCCAGTACTTC. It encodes CATSDPSETQYF.

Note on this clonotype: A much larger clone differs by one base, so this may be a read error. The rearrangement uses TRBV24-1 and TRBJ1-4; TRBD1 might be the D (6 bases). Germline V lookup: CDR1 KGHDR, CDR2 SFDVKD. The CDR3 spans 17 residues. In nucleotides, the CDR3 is TGTGCCACCAGTGACATCCGGGACAAGGCAACTAGTGAAAAACTGTTTTTT. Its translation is CATSDIRDKATSEKLFF.

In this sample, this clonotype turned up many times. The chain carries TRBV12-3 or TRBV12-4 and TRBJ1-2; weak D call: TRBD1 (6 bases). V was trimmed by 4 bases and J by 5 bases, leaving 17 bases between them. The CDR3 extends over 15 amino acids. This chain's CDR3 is CASSSTGRTLYGYTF. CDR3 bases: TGTGCCAGCAGTTCCACAGGGAGGACTTTGTATGGCTACACCTTC.

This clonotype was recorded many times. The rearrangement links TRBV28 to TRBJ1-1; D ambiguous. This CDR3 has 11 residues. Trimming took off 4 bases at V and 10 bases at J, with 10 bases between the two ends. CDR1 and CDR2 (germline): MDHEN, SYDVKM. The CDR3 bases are TGTGCCAGCAGTTCCGCGACGAGAGCTTTCTTT. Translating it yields CASSSATRAFF.

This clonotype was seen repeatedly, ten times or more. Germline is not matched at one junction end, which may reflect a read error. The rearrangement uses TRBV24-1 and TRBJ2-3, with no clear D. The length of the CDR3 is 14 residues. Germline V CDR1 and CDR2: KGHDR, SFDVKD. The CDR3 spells CVTSVGLGADTQYF. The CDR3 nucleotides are TGTGTCACCAGTGTCGGGCTTGGAGCTGATACGCAGTATTTT.

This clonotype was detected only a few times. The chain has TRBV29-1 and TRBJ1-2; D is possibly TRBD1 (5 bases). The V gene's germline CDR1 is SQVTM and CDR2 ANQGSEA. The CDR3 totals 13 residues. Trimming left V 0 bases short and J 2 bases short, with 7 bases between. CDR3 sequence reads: CSVEDRTNYGYTF. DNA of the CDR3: TGCAGCGTTGAAGACCGGACAAACTATGGCTACACCTTC.

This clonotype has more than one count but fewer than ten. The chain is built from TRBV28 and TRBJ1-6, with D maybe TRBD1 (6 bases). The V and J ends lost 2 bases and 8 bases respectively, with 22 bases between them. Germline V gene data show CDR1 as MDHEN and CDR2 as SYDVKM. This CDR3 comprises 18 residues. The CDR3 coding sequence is TGTGCCAGCAGTTTAAGCAGGGGCCTAGGGAGTTCTGATTCACCCCTCCACTTT. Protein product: CASSLSRGLGSSDSPLHF. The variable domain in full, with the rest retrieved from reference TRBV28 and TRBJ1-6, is DVKVTQSSRYLVKRTGEKVFLECVQDMDHENMFWYRQDPGLGLRLIYFSYDVKMKEKGDIPEGYSVSREKKERFSLILESASTNQTSMYLCASSLSRGLGSSDSPLHFGNGTRLTVT.